These T cell receptor beta chains were read from a single sample in a study of shared clonotypes between healthy human individuals. Here immunoSEQ multiplex PCR was the method, and the copy in TCRdb shows in-frame clones only, minus some. This sample has around 1.1 million clones, with around three quarters found just once. Sequenced: memory CD4+ T cells from PBMCs. These receptors came from a man between 18 and 35 years old in good health. Some clones in this sample may be carry-over from other donors' samples. Both conserved end residues are part of each CDR3. The D gene is left open where the match is weak. Size is stated for part of the rows, as once, few or many counts, or as a class when the clone is expanded.

clone size: NA
V gene: TRBV11-3
J gene: TRBJ2-3
D gene: NA
CDR3 DNA: TGTGCCAGCAGTCGAGGTGGCGTAAGAGATACGCAGTATTTT
CDR3 protein: CASSRGGVRDTQYF

clone size: NA
V gene: TRBV7-2
J gene: TRBJ1-2
D gene: TRBD1
CDR3 DNA: TGTGCCAGCAGCTTAGTTGGAGGGGGACAGGGAAGGCTGGGCTATGGCTACACCTTC
CDR3 protein: CASSLVGGGQGRLGYGYTF

clone size: once
V gene: TRBV7-2
J gene: TRBJ2-7
D gene: NA
CDR3 DNA: TGTGCCAGCAGTCAAAACCCGGTGGCTGTCCCTCTCGAGCAGTACTTC
CDR3 protein: CASSQNPVAVPLEQYF

clone size: NA
V gene: TRBV5-6
J gene: TRBJ1-4
D gene: NA
CDR3 DNA: TGTGCCAGCAACCGCCGCGGGAATGAAAAACTGTTTTTT
CDR3 protein: CASNRRGNEKLFF

clone size: NA
V gene: TRBV19
J gene: TRBJ2-7
D gene: NA
CDR3 DNA: TGTGCCAGTAGTATAGAGGACTCAGACTACGAGCAGTACTTC
CDR3 protein: CASSIEDSDYEQYF

clone size: NA
V gene: TRBV4-3
J gene: TRBJ1-2
D gene: NA
CDR3 DNA: TGCGCCAGCAGCTTCCAGACGGGGGGCTACACCTTC
CDR3 protein: CASSFQTGGYTF

clone size: NA
V gene: TRBV28
J gene: TRBJ1-2
D gene: NA
CDR3 DNA: TGTGCCAGCAGTCCCGCAGCAGGGTCAAACTATGGCTACACCTTC
CDR3 protein: CASSPAAGSNYGYTF

clone size: NA
V gene: TRBV9
J gene: TRBJ1-1
D gene: NA
CDR3 DNA: TGTGCCAGCAGCCCACAGAGTCTGAACACTGAAGCTTCCTTT
CDR3 protein: CASSPQSLNTEASF

clone size: NA
V gene: TRBV5-5
J gene: TRBJ2-3
D gene: NA
CDR3 DNA: TGTGCCAGCAGCTTGGTAGTAGGGACAGATACGCAGTATTTT
CDR3 protein: CASSLVVGTDTQYF

clone size: once
V gene: TRBV11-3
J gene: TRBJ2-3
D gene: TRBD1
CDR3 DNA: TGTGCCAGCAGCCCGGGACAGAAGAGCACAGATACGCAGTATTTT
CDR3 protein: CASSPGQKSTDTQYF

clone size: NA
V gene: TRBV18
J gene: TRBJ1-2
D gene: TRBD1
CDR3 DNA: TGTGCCAGCTCACCGGAGCAGGGGGTATGGTATGGCTACACCTTC
CDR3 protein: CASSPEQGVWYGYTF

clone size: many
V gene: TRBV2
J gene: TRBJ2-7
D gene: TRBD2
CDR3 DNA: TGTGCCAGCAGCTCCGGACGCGCGGGGGGCCGCGAGCAGTACTTC
CDR3 protein: CASSSGRAGGREQYF

clone size: NA
V gene: TRBV7-7
J gene: TRBJ2-1
D gene: TRBD2
CDR3 DNA: TGTGCCAGCAGCTTAGGCGGGAGCTACAATGAGCAGTTCTTC
CDR3 protein: CASSLGGSYNEQFF

clone size: many
V gene: TRBV4-1
J gene: TRBJ1-2
D gene: NA
CDR3 DNA: TGCGCCAGCAGCCAACTTTCCGGGACGAAGATTGGCTACACCTTC
CDR3 protein: CASSQLSGTKIGYTF

clone size: NA
V gene: TRBV5-6
J gene: TRBJ1-2
D gene: NA
CDR3 DNA: TGTGCCAGCAGCGCGACGAGAGGAGGCTCCTATGGCTACACCTTC
CDR3 protein: CASSATRGGSYGYTF

clone size: NA
V gene: TRBV21-1
J gene: TRBJ2-3
D gene: NA
CDR3 DNA: TGTGCCAGCAGCAAAGTTCAGCGGGACAATTCCCACACAGATACGCAGTATTTT
CDR3 protein: CASSKVQRDNSHTDTQYF

clone size: once
V gene: TRBV28
J gene: TRBJ1-2
D gene: NA
CDR3 DNA: TGTGCCAGCAGTTTTGGGTCCTATGGCTACACCTTC
CDR3 protein: CASSFGSYGYTF

clone size: few
V gene: TRBV7-9
J gene: TRBJ1-3
D gene: TRBD1
CDR3 DNA: TGTGCCAGCAGCTTAGCGGGGCAGGGGGCAAACACCATATATTTT
CDR3 protein: CASSLAGQGANTIYF

clone size: NA
V gene: TRBV11-1
J gene: TRBJ2-7
D gene: NA
CDR3 DNA: TGTGCCAGCTGGGGGGGGCCCGGCTACGAGCAGTACTTC
CDR3 protein: CASWGGPGYEQYF

clone size: NA
V gene: TRBV19
J gene: TRBJ1-5
D gene: NA
CDR3 DNA: TGTGCCAGTAGCGAACAGCTTAGCAATCAGCCCCAGCATTTT
CDR3 protein: CASSEQLSNQPQHF

clone size: once
V gene: TRBV27
J gene: TRBJ2-3
D gene: TRBD1
CDR3 DNA: TGTGCCAGCAGTCCGATGACAGGGGGCACAGATACGCAGTATTTT
CDR3 protein: CASSPMTGGTDTQYF

clone size: NA
V gene: TRBV29-1
J gene: TRBJ1-2
D gene: TRBD1
CDR3 DNA: TGCAGCTTAAGTCACAGGGGGCGCGAAGAGGGCTACACCTTC
CDR3 protein: CSLSHRGREEGYTF

clone size: NA
V gene: TRBV12-5
J gene: TRBJ2-2
D gene: NA
CDR3 DNA: TGTGCTAGTGGTTCTTCCTTGACAGACACCGGGGAGCTGTTTTTT
CDR3 protein: CASGSSLTDTGELFF

clone size: NA
V gene: TRBV7-3
J gene: TRBJ2-1
D gene: TRBD1
CDR3 DNA: TGTGCCAGCAGCTTCGACAGGGGGCCATACAATGAGCAGTTCTTC
CDR3 protein: CASSFDRGPYNEQFF

clone size: few
V gene: TRBV18
J gene: TRBJ1-2
D gene: NA
CDR3 DNA: TGTGCCAGCTCACCAGAAGGGCTATATGGCTACACCTTC
CDR3 protein: CASSPEGLYGYTF

clone size: NA
V gene: TRBV18
J gene: TRBJ2-7
D gene: TRBD2
CDR3 DNA: TGTGCCAGCTCACTCCTTTCGGGAGGCGAGCAGTACTTC
CDR3 protein: CASSLLSGGEQYF

clone size: NA
V gene: TRBV4-1
J gene: TRBJ2-1
D gene: TRBD2
CDR3 DNA: TGCGCCAGCAGCCGCAACGAATTTAAGATAGCGGGAGGGCCGCATGAGCAGTTCTTC
CDR3 protein: CASSRNEFKIAGGPHEQFF

clone size: NA
V gene: TRBV5-1
J gene: TRBJ1-2
D gene: TRBD1
CDR3 DNA: TGCGCCAGCAGCCTGACAGGGGATCATGGCTACACCTTC
CDR3 protein: CASSLTGDHGYTF

clone size: NA
V gene: TRBV27
J gene: TRBJ1-5
D gene: NA
CDR3 DNA: TGTGCCAGCCAAGACAGGATCAATCAGCCCCAGCATTTT
CDR3 protein: CASQDRINQPQHF

clone size: NA
V gene: TRBV4-3
J gene: TRBJ2-3
D gene: NA
CDR3 DNA: TGCGCCAGCAGCCAAAGACAGGCGTCATACACAGATACGCAGTATTTT
CDR3 protein: CASSQRQASYTDTQYF

clone size: NA
V gene: TRBV6-1
J gene: TRBJ1-5
D gene: NA
CDR3 DNA: TGTGCCAGCAGTGAAGAGAGGAACCAGCCCCAGCATTTT
CDR3 protein: CASSEERNQPQHF

clone size: once
V gene: TRBV9
J gene: TRBJ2-2
D gene: TRBD2
CDR3 DNA: TGTGCCAGCAGCCCTACTAGCGGGTACGACACCGGGGAGCTGTTTTTT
CDR3 protein: CASSPTSGYDTGELFF

clone size: NA
V gene: TRBV27
J gene: TRBJ1-6
D gene: NA
CDR3 DNA: TGTGCCAGCAGAGCCATAGGGGAATCACCCCTCCACTTT
CDR3 protein: CASRAIGESPLHF

clone size: NA
V gene: TRBV10-3
J gene: TRBJ2-7
D gene: NA
CDR3 DNA: TGTGCCATCAGTGAGGTGGGGACGTCCTACGAGCAGTACTTC
CDR3 protein: CAISEVGTSYEQYF

clone size: NA
V gene: TRBV6-5
J gene: TRBJ2-1
D gene: TRBD2
CDR3 DNA: TGTGCCAGCAGTTCATCACCCGGGGGGGCCGTTGTTGAGCAGTTCTTC
CDR3 protein: CASSSSPGGAVVEQFF

clone size: few
V gene: TRBV18
J gene: TRBJ2-2
D gene: NA
CDR3 DNA: TGTGCCAGCTCACCACGGGCGAACACCGGGGAGCTGTTTTTT
CDR3 protein: CASSPRANTGELFF

clone size: NA
V gene: TRBV5-1
J gene: TRBJ2-7
D gene: NA
CDR3 DNA: TGCGCCACCAGACAAGGGCCAACCGATTCCTACGAGCAGTACTTC
CDR3 protein: CATRQGPTDSYEQYF

clone size: NA
V gene: TRBV28
J gene: TRBJ2-7
D gene: TRBD1
CDR3 DNA: TGTGCCAGCAGTTCCCCGGGCTGGGGGACAGGGTCCTACGAGCAGTACTTC
CDR3 protein: CASSSPGWGTGSYEQYF

clone size: few
V gene: TRBV6-4
J gene: TRBJ1-5
D gene: TRBD1
CDR3 DNA: TGTGCCAGCCGTGCGGACAGGGTTAATCAGCCCCAGCATTTT
CDR3 protein: CASRADRVNQPQHF

clone size: NA
V gene: TRBV5-6
J gene: TRBJ2-1
D gene: NA
CDR3 DNA: TGTGCCAGCAGCTTGGTTATAAATGAGCAGTTCTTC
CDR3 protein: CASSLVINEQFF

clone size: few
V gene: TRBV28
J gene: TRBJ2-2
D gene: NA
CDR3 DNA: TGTGCCAGCAGTTGGGTAGGCCGCGGGGAGCTGTTTTTT
CDR3 protein: CASSWVGRGELFF

clone size: NA
V gene: TRBV5-1
J gene: TRBJ1-2
D gene: TRBD1
CDR3 DNA: TGCGCCAGCAGCTATGGGACAGGCCTCAAGGGCGACTATGGCTACACCTTC
CDR3 protein: CASSYGTGLKGDYGYTF

clone size: NA
V gene: TRBV11-2
J gene: TRBJ1-1
D gene: NA
CDR3 DNA: TGTGCCAGCAGCTTAGAGGGGGAGGGGACTGAAGCTTTCTTT
CDR3 protein: CASSLEGEGTEAFF

clone size: NA
V gene: TRBV6-1
J gene: TRBJ2-7
D gene: TRBD1
CDR3 DNA: TGTGCCAGCAGTAGGGACAGGCTGCGGGACGAGCAGTACTTC
CDR3 protein: CASSRDRLRDEQYF

clone size: NA
V gene: TRBV4-1
J gene: TRBJ2-5
D gene: TRBD2
CDR3 DNA: TGCGCCAGCAGCCACCGCAGACTAGCGGGAGGGCGTAGTGGACCTCAAGAGACCCAGTACTTC
CDR3 protein: CASSHRRLAGGRSGPQETQYF

clone size: NA
V gene: TRBV4-1
J gene: TRBJ1-1
D gene: NA
CDR3 DNA: TGCGCCAGCAGCCAAGGGAATTACAGGGACACTGAAGCTTTCTTT
CDR3 protein: CASSQGNYRDTEAFF

clone size: NA
V gene: TRBV19
J gene: TRBJ2-7
D gene: TRBD2
CDR3 DNA: TGTGCCAGTAGTCCTCAACTAGCGGGAGCCTACGAGCAGTACTTC
CDR3 protein: CASSPQLAGAYEQYF

clone size: once
V gene: TRBV7-8
J gene: TRBJ2-5
D gene: TRBD1
CDR3 DNA: TGTGCCAGCAGCCAACGTGGCGGACAGGGATCACAAGAGACCCAGTACTTC
CDR3 protein: CASSQRGGQGSQETQYF

clone size: NA
V gene: TRBV28
J gene: TRBJ2-1
D gene: NA
CDR3 DNA: TGTGCCAGCGTCAGGGGCGGGAGCTCCTACAATGAGCAGTTCTTC
CDR3 protein: CASVRGGSSYNEQFF

clone size: NA
V gene: TRBV21-1
J gene: TRBJ2-5
D gene: NA
CDR3 DNA: TGTGCCAGAAGGGCAGACCCGCTAGAGACCCAGTACTTC
CDR3 protein: CARRADPLETQYF

clone size: NA
V gene: TRBV5-1
J gene: TRBJ2-3
D gene: NA
CDR3 DNA: TGCGCCAGCAGCCCTAGGTCAGGGTACACAGATACGCAGTATTTT
CDR3 protein: CASSPRSGYTDTQYF